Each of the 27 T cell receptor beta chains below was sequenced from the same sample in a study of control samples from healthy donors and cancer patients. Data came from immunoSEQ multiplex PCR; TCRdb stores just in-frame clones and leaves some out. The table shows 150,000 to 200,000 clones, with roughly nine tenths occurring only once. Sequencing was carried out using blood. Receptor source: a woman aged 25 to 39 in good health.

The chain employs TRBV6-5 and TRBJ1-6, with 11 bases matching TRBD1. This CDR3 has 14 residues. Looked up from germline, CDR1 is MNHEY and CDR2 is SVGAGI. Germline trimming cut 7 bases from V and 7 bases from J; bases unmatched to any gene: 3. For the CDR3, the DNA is TGTGCCAGCACCCGGGACAGGGGGAATTCACCCCTCCACTTT. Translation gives CASTRDRGNSPLHF.

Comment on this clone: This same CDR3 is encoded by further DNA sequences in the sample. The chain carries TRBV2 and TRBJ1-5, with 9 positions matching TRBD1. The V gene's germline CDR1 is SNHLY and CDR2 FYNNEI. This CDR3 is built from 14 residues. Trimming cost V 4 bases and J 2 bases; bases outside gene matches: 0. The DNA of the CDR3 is TGTGCCAGCAGTGGGACAGGGGGCAATCAGCCCCAGCATTTT. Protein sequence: CASSGTGGNQPQHF.

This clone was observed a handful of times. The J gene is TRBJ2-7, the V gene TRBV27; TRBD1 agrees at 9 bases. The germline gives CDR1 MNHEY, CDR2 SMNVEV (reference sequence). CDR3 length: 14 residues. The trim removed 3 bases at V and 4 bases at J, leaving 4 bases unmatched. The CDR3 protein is CASSLDRGPYEQYF. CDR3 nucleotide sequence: TGTGCCAGCAGTTTGGACAGGGGCCCATACGAGCAGTACTTC.

The CDR3 loop is CASSYSGGHQAFF. CDR3 nucleotides: TGTGCCAGCAGTTACTCGGGGGGGCACCAAGCTTTCTTT. The chain has TRBV6-2 or TRBV6-3 and TRBJ1-1; weak D call: TRBD1 (6 bases). This CDR3 contains 13 residues. CDR1 and CDR2 (germline): MNHEY, SVGEGT. Trimming left V 0 bases short and J 9 bases short, with 11 bases between.

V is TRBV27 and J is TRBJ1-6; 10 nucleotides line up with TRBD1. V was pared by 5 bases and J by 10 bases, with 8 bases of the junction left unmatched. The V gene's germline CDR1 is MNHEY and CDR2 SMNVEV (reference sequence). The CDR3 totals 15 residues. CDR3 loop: CASSPRDRGVSPLHF. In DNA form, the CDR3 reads TGTGCCAGCAGTCCCCGGGACAGGGGCGTCTCACCCCTCCACTTT.

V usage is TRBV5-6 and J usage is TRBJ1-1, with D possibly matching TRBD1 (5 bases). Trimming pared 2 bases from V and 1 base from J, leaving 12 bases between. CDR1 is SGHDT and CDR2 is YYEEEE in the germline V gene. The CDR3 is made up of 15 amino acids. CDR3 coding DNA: TGTGCCAGCAGCTTTTACAATAGGGGGAACACTGAAGCTTTCTTT. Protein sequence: CASSFYNRGNTEAFF.

CDR3 protein: CASRLNWVGNEKLFF. The CDR3 DNA reads TGTGCCAGCAGATTAAACTGGGTGGGGAATGAAAAACTGTTTTTT. V usage is TRBV7-8 and J usage is TRBJ1-4, with D uncertain. The length of the CDR3 is 15 residues. Trimming shortened V by 6 bases and J by 5 bases, and 16 bases separated the two germline ends. Looked up from germline, CDR1 is SGHVS and CDR2 is FQNEAQ.

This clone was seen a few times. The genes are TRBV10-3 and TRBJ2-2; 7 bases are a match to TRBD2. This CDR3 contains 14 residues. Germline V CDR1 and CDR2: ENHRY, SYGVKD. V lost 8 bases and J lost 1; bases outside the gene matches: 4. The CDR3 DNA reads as TGTGCCATCGGGACTACCGAGAACACCGGGGAGCTGTTTTTT. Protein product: CAIGTTENTGELFF.

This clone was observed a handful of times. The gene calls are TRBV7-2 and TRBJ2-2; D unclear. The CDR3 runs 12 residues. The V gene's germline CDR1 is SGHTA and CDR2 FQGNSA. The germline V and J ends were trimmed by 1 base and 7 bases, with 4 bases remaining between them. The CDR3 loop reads CASSLGRGELFF. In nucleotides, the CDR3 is TGTGCCAGCAGCTTAGGGCGCGGGGAGCTGTTTTTT.

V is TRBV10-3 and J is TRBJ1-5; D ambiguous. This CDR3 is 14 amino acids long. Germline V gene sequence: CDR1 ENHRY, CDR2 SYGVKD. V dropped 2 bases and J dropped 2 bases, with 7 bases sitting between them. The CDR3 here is CAISEGTGNQPQHF. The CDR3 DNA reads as TGTGCCATCAGTGAGGGAACAGGCAATCAGCCCCAGCATTTT.

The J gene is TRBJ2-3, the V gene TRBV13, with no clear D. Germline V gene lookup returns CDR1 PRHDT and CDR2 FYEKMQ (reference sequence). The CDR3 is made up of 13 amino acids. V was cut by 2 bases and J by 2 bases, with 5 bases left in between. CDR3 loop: CASSLRSTDTQYF. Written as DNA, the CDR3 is TGTGCCAGCAGCTTACGTTCCACAGATACGCAGTATTTT.

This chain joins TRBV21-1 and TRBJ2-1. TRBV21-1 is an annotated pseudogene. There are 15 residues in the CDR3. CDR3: CASSKDTAPRNEQFF. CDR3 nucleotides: TGTGCCAGCAGCAAAGATACGGCGCCCCGTAATGAGCAGTTCTTC.

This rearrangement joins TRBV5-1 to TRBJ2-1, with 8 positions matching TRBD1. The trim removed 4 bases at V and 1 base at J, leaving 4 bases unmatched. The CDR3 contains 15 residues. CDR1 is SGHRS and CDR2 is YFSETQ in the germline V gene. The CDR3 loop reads CASSAGQGSYNEQFF. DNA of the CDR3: TGCGCCAGCAGCGCCGGACAGGGTTCCTACAATGAGCAGTTCTTC.

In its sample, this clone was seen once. The CDR3 loop reads CASSDPDRGEQYF. In DNA form, the CDR3 reads TGTGCCAGCAGTGATCCGGACAGGGGCGAGCAGTACTTC. The chain uses TRBV6-1 and TRBJ2-7; 9 bases map to TRBD1. V was clipped by 3 bases and J by 6 bases; unmatched bases: 3. This CDR3 region has 13 residues. The germline V gene has CDR1 MNHNS and CDR2 SASEGT.

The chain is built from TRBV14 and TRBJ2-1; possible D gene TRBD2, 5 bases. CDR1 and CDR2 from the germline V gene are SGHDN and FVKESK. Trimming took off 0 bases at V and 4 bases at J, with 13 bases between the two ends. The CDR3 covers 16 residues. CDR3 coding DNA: TGTGCCAGCAGCCAAGATCTCGGGGAGATATACAATGAGCAGTTCTTC. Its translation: CASSQDLGEIYNEQFF. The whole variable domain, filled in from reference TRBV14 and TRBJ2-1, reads EAGVTQFPSHSVIEKGQTVTLRCDPISGHDNLYWYRRVMGKEIKFLLHFVKESKQDESGMPNNRFLAERTGGTYSTLKVQPAELEDSGVYFCASSQDLGEIYNEQFFGPGTRLTVL.

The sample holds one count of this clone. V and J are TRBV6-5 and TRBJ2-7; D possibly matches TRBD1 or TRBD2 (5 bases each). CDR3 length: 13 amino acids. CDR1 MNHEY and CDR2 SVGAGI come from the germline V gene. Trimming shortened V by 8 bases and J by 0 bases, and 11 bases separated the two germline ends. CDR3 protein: CASWDGTSYEQYF. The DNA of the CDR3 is TGTGCCAGCTGGGACGGGACCTCCTACGAGCAGTACTTC.

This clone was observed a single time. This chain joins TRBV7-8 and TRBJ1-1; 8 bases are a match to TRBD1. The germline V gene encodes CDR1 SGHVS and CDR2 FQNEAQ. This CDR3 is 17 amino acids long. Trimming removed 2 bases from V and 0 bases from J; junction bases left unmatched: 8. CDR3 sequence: CASSLPGGAWMNTEAFF. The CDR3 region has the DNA TGTGCCAGCAGCTTACCAGGGGGCGCGTGGATGAACACTGAAGCTTTCTTT. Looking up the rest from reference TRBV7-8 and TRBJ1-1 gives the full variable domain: GAGVSQSPRYKVAKRGQDVALRCDPISGHVSLFWYQQALGQGPEFLTYFQNEAQLDKSGLPSDRFFAERPEGSVSTLKIQRTQQEDSAVYLCASSLPGGAWMNTEAFFGQGTRLTVV.

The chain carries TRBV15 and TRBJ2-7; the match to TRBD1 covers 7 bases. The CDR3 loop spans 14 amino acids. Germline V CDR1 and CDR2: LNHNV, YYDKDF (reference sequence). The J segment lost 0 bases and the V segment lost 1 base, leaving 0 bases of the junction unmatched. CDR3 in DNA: TGTGCCACCAGCAGAGGGGACAGCTCCTACGAGCAGTACTTC. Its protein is CATSRGDSSYEQYF. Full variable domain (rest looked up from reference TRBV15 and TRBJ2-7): DAMVIQNPRYQVTQFGKPVTLSCSQTLNHNVMYWYQQKSSQAPKLLFHYYDKDFNNEADTPDNFQSRRPNTSFCFLDIRSPGLGDTAMYLCATSRGDSSYEQYFGPGTRLTVT.

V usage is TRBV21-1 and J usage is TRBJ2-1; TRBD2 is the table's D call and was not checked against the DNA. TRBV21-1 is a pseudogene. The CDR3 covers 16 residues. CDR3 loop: CASSKVGASGYNEQFF. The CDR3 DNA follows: TGTGCCAGCAGCAAAGTTGGAGCTAGCGGGTACAATGAGCAGTTCTTC.

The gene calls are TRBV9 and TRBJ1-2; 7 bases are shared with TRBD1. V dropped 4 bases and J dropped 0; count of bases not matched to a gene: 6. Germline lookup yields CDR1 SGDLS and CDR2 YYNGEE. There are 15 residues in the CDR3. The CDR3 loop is CASSTGQDANYGYTF. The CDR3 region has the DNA TGTGCCAGCAGCACCGGACAGGACGCTAACTATGGCTACACCTTC.

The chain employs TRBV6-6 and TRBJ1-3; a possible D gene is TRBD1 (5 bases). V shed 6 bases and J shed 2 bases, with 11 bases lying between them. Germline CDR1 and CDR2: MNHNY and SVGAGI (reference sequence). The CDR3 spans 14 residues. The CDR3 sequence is CASSRPDTGNTIYF. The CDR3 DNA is TGTGCCAGCAGCCGCCCGGACACTGGAAACACCATATATTTT.

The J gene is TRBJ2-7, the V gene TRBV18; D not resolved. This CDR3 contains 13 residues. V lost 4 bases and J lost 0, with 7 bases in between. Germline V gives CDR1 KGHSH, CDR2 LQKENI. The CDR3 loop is CASSQDVSYEQYF. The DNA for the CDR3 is TGTGCCAGCTCACAGGACGTCTCCTACGAGCAGTACTTC.

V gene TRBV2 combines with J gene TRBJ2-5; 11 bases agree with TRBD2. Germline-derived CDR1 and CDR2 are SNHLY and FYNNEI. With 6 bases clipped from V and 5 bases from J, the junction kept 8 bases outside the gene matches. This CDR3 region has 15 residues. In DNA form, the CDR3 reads TGTGCCAGCAGCCCCGGGACTAGCGGACGGGAGACCCAGTACTTC. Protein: CASSPGTSGRETQYF.

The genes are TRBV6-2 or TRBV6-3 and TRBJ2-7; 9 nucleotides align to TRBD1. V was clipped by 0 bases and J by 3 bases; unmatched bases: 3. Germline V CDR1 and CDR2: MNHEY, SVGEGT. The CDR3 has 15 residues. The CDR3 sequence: CASSYSGQGFYEQYF. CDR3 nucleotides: TGTGCCAGCAGTTACTCGGGACAGGGTTTCTACGAGCAGTACTTC.

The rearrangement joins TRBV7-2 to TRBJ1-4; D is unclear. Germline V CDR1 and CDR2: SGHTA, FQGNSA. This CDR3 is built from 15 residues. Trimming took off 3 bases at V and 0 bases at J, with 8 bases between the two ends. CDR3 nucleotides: TGTGCCAGCAGCTTGGACTTACCAACTAATGAAAAACTGTTTTTT. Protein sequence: CASSLDLPTNEKLFF.

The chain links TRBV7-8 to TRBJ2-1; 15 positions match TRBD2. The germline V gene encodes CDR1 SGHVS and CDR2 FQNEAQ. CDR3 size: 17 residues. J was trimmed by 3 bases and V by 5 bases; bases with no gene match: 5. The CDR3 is CASSPGTSGGIYNEQFF. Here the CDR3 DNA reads TGTGCCAGCAGCCCGGGGACTAGCGGGGGGATCTACAATGAGCAGTTCTTC.

The CDR3 sequence: CASSPGGSGGGNEQFF. CDR3 coding DNA: TGTGCCAGCAGCCCCGGCGGTAGCGGGGGGGGGAATGAGCAGTTCTTC. The chain recombines TRBV7-3 with TRBJ2-1; the match to TRBD2 covers 11 bases. Trimming took 5 bases from V and 7 from J; bases not matched to a gene: 10. Germline V gene lookup returns CDR1 SGHTA and CDR2 FQGTGA. The CDR3 spans 16 residues.